A selection of T cell receptor beta chains follows, all from one sample in a study of T cell repertoires in cytomegalovirus infection. MiXCR, run by TCRdb on the reads, gives a single entry per CDR3 protein. This table holds more than 200,000 distinct CDR3 sequences, approximately 8.3% found once. Source material: PBMCs. The receptors were sampled from a human donor in good health (CMV status not recorded). Some clones in this sample may be carry-over from other donors' samples. The CDR3 runs from the conserved cysteine through the conserved F or W. The order of the fields is CDR3 DNA, CDR3 protein, V gene, clone size, CDR3 length, D gene, J gene. The D gene is left open where the match is weak. Only part of the rows carry a size: once, few, many, or a class if the clone is expanded.

cdr3_nt: TGTGCCAGCGCCGGGGGGGGCCCAGATACGCAGTATTTT
cdr3_aa: CASAGGGPDTQYF
v_call: TRBV7-2
clone_size: many
cdr3_length: 13
d_call: TRBD2
j_call: TRBJ2-3

cdr3_nt: TGTGCCAGCAGTCTTGGGGACAGGGGCGGGTACACTGAAGCTTTCTTT
cdr3_aa: CASSLGDRGGYTEAFF
v_call: TRBV5-6
clone_size: .
cdr3_length: 16
d_call: TRBD1
j_call: TRBJ1-1

cdr3_nt: TGTGCCAGCAGCTTCGCCACGGGGTTATCCTACGAGCAGTACTTC
cdr3_aa: CASSFATGLSYEQYF
v_call: TRBV7-6
clone_size: many
cdr3_length: 15
d_call: .
j_call: TRBJ2-7

cdr3_nt: TGTGCCAGCAGTTATGACAGGGCGGGGGGCTACACCTTC
cdr3_aa: CASSYDRAGGYTF
v_call: TRBV6-1
clone_size: many
cdr3_length: 13
d_call: TRBD1
j_call: TRBJ1-2

cdr3_nt: TGCAGTGCTAGCCAGGGGGCGGAAAATGAGCAGTTCTTC
cdr3_aa: CSASQGAENEQFF
v_call: TRBV20-1
clone_size: .
cdr3_length: 13
d_call: TRBD1
j_call: TRBJ2-1

cdr3_nt: TGTGCCAGCAGCTCCGGGGAGGGTAGAAAGACCCAGTACTTC
cdr3_aa: CASSSGEGRKTQYF
v_call: TRBV7-2
clone_size: many
cdr3_length: 14
d_call: TRBD2
j_call: TRBJ2-5

cdr3_nt: TGTGCCAGCAGTGATGGGAGAGTCGGGTACGAGCAGTACTTC
cdr3_aa: CASSDGRVGYEQYF
v_call: TRBV12-3/TRBV12-4
clone_size: many
cdr3_length: 14
d_call: .
j_call: TRBJ2-7

cdr3_nt: TGTGCCAGCAGTCCGGAGGACAGCTCTGGAAACACCATATATTTT
cdr3_aa: CASSPEDSSGNTIYF
v_call: TRBV28
clone_size: many
cdr3_length: 15
d_call: .
j_call: TRBJ1-3

cdr3_nt: TGTGCCAGCAGCTTAGATGTGTATGGCTACACCTTC
cdr3_aa: CASSLDVYGYTF
v_call: TRBV7-2
clone_size: many
cdr3_length: 12
d_call: .
j_call: TRBJ1-2

cdr3_nt: TGTGCCAGCAGCCCCACCACAGGGACGTTCGCTGAAGCTTTCTTT
cdr3_aa: CASSPTTGTFAEAFF
v_call: TRBV7-2
clone_size: many
cdr3_length: 15
d_call: .
j_call: TRBJ1-1

cdr3_nt: TGCAGCGTTGACTCTGGTTCTGGGGCCAACGTCCTGACTTTC
cdr3_aa: CSVDSGSGANVLTF
v_call: TRBV29-1
clone_size: few
cdr3_length: 14
d_call: .
j_call: TRBJ2-6

cdr3_nt: TGTGCCAGCAGTCCTCCCGGGACTACCCAAGAGACCCAGTACTTC
cdr3_aa: CASSPPGTTQETQYF
v_call: TRBV12-3/TRBV12-4
clone_size: .
cdr3_length: 15
d_call: TRBD2
j_call: TRBJ2-5

cdr3_nt: TGTGCCAGCAGCCTCAGAGGGCAAGAGAACGTCCTGACTTTC
cdr3_aa: CASSLRGQENVLTF
v_call: TRBV3-1
clone_size: few
cdr3_length: 14
d_call: .
j_call: TRBJ2-6

cdr3_nt: TGTGCCAGCACCGACAGGAGCTACGAGCAGTACTTC
cdr3_aa: CASTDRSYEQYF
v_call: TRBV6-2/TRBV6-3
clone_size: many
cdr3_length: 12
d_call: .
j_call: TRBJ2-7

cdr3_nt: TGTGCCAGCAGCCCCTCAACAGGGAGTCTCGCTGAAGCTTTCTTT
cdr3_aa: CASSPSTGSLAEAFF
v_call: TRBV7-2
clone_size: many
cdr3_length: 15
d_call: .
j_call: TRBJ1-1

cdr3_nt: TGTGCCAGCATAAGTCCGCAGAACACTGAAGCTTTCTTT
cdr3_aa: CASISPQNTEAFF
v_call: TRBV25-1
clone_size: .
cdr3_length: 13
d_call: .
j_call: TRBJ1-1

cdr3_nt: TGTGCCACCAGCAGAGACCCGTTAGGGCCGTCGGGGACCCAGTACTTC
cdr3_aa: CATSRDPLGPSGTQYF
v_call: TRBV15
clone_size: many
cdr3_length: 16
d_call: .
j_call: TRBJ2-5

cdr3_nt: TGTGCCAGCAGTTACCCACGGGGCAACAAGGCGCCCGGGGAGCTGTTTTTT
cdr3_aa: CASSYPRGNKAPGELFF
v_call: TRBV6-6
clone_size: many
cdr3_length: 17
d_call: .
j_call: TRBJ2-2

cdr3_nt: TGTGCCAGCAGCTACAGGGTATTGGGAACGGATACGCAGTATTTT
cdr3_aa: CASSYRVLGTDTQYF
v_call: TRBV7-2
clone_size: many
cdr3_length: 15
d_call: .
j_call: TRBJ2-3

cdr3_nt: TGTGCCAGCAGCTTCCTGACTAGCGGGGGGCCCGGGGAGCTGTTTTTT
cdr3_aa: CASSFLTSGGPGELFF
v_call: TRBV7-2
clone_size: many
cdr3_length: 16
d_call: TRBD2
j_call: TRBJ2-2

cdr3_nt: TGTGCCAGCACCCAGGGGGGGGCTGGCACCGGGGAGCTGTTTTTT
cdr3_aa: CASTQGGAGTGELFF
v_call: TRBV2
clone_size: few
cdr3_length: 15
d_call: .
j_call: TRBJ2-2

cdr3_nt: TGTGCCAGCACCCTGCGGCAGGGGGCCCGCCACGAGCACTTC
cdr3_aa: CASTLRQGARHEHF
v_call: TRBV7-2
clone_size: few
cdr3_length: 14
d_call: TRBD1
j_call: TRBJ2-7

cdr3_nt: TGTGCCAGCAGCAAAGGGAGACTAGCGGATCTCGCTGAGCAGTTCTTC
cdr3_aa: CASSKGRLADLAEQFF
v_call: TRBV7-9
clone_size: many
cdr3_length: 16
d_call: TRBD2
j_call: TRBJ2-1

cdr3_nt: TGTGCCAGCAGCCCCGGGAGGGCCTCCTACGAGCAGTACTTC
cdr3_aa: CASSPGRASYEQYF
v_call: TRBV11-3
clone_size: many
cdr3_length: 14
d_call: TRBD2
j_call: TRBJ2-7

cdr3_nt: TGTGCCAGCAGCTTAGCAGCGGGGCTAGCCAAAAACATTCAGTACTTC
cdr3_aa: CASSLAAGLAKNIQYF
v_call: TRBV7-2
clone_size: many
cdr3_length: 16
d_call: TRBD2
j_call: TRBJ2-4

cdr3_nt: TGTGCCAGCAGGAAGCAGGGACGACTTCAGCCCCAGCATTTT
cdr3_aa: CASRKQGRLQPQHF
v_call: TRBV28
clone_size: .
cdr3_length: 14
d_call: .
j_call: TRBJ1-5

cdr3_nt: TGTGCCAGCAGCCCACCGACAGGGGACTTTTACAATGAGCAGTTCTTC
cdr3_aa: CASSPPTGDFYNEQFF
v_call: TRBV7-9
clone_size: few
cdr3_length: 16
d_call: TRBD1
j_call: TRBJ2-1

cdr3_nt: TGTGCCAGCAGCTTGCCCGGGACGACCTCCTACGAGCAGTACTTC
cdr3_aa: CASSLPGTTSYEQYF
v_call: TRBV7-9
clone_size: many
cdr3_length: 15
d_call: .
j_call: TRBJ2-7

cdr3_nt: TGTGCCAGCAGCCAAAACCCAGGGATGAACACTGAAGCTTTCTTT
cdr3_aa: CASSQNPGMNTEAFF
v_call: TRBV28
clone_size: .
cdr3_length: 15
d_call: .
j_call: TRBJ1-1

cdr3_nt: TGTGCCAGCAAACCGGGACAGAGCAATCAGCCCCAGCATTTT
cdr3_aa: CASKPGQSNQPQHF
v_call: TRBV6-2/TRBV6-3
clone_size: .
cdr3_length: 14
d_call: TRBD1
j_call: TRBJ1-5

cdr3_nt: TGTGCCAGCAGCTCAACAGCGATCTCTGGAAACACCATATATTTT
cdr3_aa: CASSSTAISGNTIYF
v_call: TRBV7-2
clone_size: many
cdr3_length: 15
d_call: .
j_call: TRBJ1-3

cdr3_nt: TGTGCCAGCAGCAAGGGGACAGGGGGCGGGCAAGAGACCCAGTACTTC
cdr3_aa: CASSKGTGGGQETQYF
v_call: TRBV7-2
clone_size: .
cdr3_length: 16
d_call: TRBD1
j_call: TRBJ2-5

cdr3_nt: TGCAGTGGGGTGGACGTCCCAAAGTGGCCTCTCTCCTACGAGCAGTACTTC
cdr3_aa: CSGVDVPKWPLSYEQYF
v_call: TRBV20-1
clone_size: many
cdr3_length: 17
d_call: .
j_call: TRBJ2-7

cdr3_nt: TGTGCCAGCAGCGACAGGGGGATCTATGGCTACACCTTC
cdr3_aa: CASSDRGIYGYTF
v_call: TRBV7-2
clone_size: many
cdr3_length: 13
d_call: TRBD1
j_call: TRBJ1-2

cdr3_nt: TGTGCCAGCAAGCCCGAGACGGGGGAGCAGTACTTC
cdr3_aa: CASKPETGEQYF
v_call: TRBV7-2
clone_size: many
cdr3_length: 12
d_call: .
j_call: TRBJ2-7

cdr3_nt: TGTGCCAGCAGCTTGGAACCCGGACAGGGGATAATGAACACTGAAGCTTTCTTT
cdr3_aa: CASSLEPGQGIMNTEAFF
v_call: TRBV5-8
clone_size: many
cdr3_length: 18
d_call: TRBD1
j_call: TRBJ1-1

cdr3_nt: TGTGCCAGCAGCTTAAGGGGGACAGGTTTACCAGATACGCAGTATTTT
cdr3_aa: CASSLRGTGLPDTQYF
v_call: TRBV7-3
clone_size: many
cdr3_length: 16
d_call: TRBD1
j_call: TRBJ2-3

cdr3_nt: TGTGCCACCAGCGGACAGTCCTACGAGCAGTACTTC
cdr3_aa: CATSGQSYEQYF
v_call: TRBV15
clone_size: many
cdr3_length: 12
d_call: .
j_call: TRBJ2-7

cdr3_nt: TGTGCCAGCAGCCGCGGACAGGGCCGCATTCAGTACTTC
cdr3_aa: CASSRGQGRIQYF
v_call: TRBV6-5
clone_size: many
cdr3_length: 13
d_call: TRBD1
j_call: TRBJ2-4

cdr3_nt: TGTGCCAGCAGTTTAAACAGGATCCCTAATTCACCCCTCCACTTT
cdr3_aa: CASSLNRIPNSPLHF
v_call: TRBV28
clone_size: few
cdr3_length: 15
d_call: .
j_call: TRBJ1-6

cdr3_nt: TGTGCCAGCAGCCCCGGGGCAGGGAGCTATGGCTACACCTTC
cdr3_aa: CASSPGAGSYGYTF
v_call: TRBV11-2
clone_size: few
cdr3_length: 14
d_call: .
j_call: TRBJ1-2

cdr3_nt: TGTGCCAGCAGCTTACAATCTGGAGACACTGAAGCTTTCTTT
cdr3_aa: CASSLQSGDTEAFF
v_call: TRBV7-2
clone_size: many
cdr3_length: 14
d_call: .
j_call: TRBJ1-1